The 9 T cell receptor beta chains reported below all come from one sample, sequenced in a study of PD-1 blockade in classical Hodgkin lymphoma. Assay used: immunoSEQ multiplex PCR; TCRdb lists only in-frame clones, some missing. Of about 24,000 clones listed, around four fifths were seen once; the top ten hold under 8%. Time point reported: cycle 4 day 1 (C4D1), after about 6 weeks of nivolumab. Patients all relapsed after autologous stem cell transplantation, and there was variation in brentuximab vedotin exposure. This material consisted of peripheral blood mononuclear cells (PBMCs), taken before the fourth cycle of nivolumab. Receptors were obtained from a human donor with classical Hodgkin lymphoma.

This clone was detected only a few times. The J gene is TRBJ2-5, the V gene TRBV10-3, with D perhaps given as TRBD1 or TRBD2 (5 bases each). CDR1 is ENHRY and CDR2 is SYGVKD in the germline V gene. CDR3 length: 13 amino acids. Between the trimmed V and J ends, which lost 10 bases and 3 bases, there was a span of 15 bases. CDR3 bases: TGTGCCACTCGAGGGACGGGCGAAGAGACCCAGTACTTC. This encodes CATRGTGEETQYF.

The gene calls are TRBV7-8 and TRBJ2-3, with TRBD2 matching over 8 bases. Germline CDR1 SGHVS, CDR2 FQNEAQ. The V segment lost 0 bases and the J segment 7 bases; nucleotides outside the gene matches: 18. The CDR3 runs to 19 residues. CDR3 sequence reads: CASSLAIRSVAGRPNTQYF. CDR3 coding DNA: TGTGCCAGCAGCTTAGCGATAAGGTCTGTAGCGGGGCGACCTAATACGCAGTATTTT.

The chain combines TRBV19 with TRBJ1-1; D uncertain. In germline, CDR1 is LNHDA, CDR2 SQIVND (reference sequence). Trimming left V 10 bases short and J 0 bases short, with 12 bases between. The CDR3 runs 13 residues. The CDR3 bases are TGTGCCATTCGAGACGGGCTGAACACTGAAGCTTTCTTT. Its translation: CAIRDGLNTEAFF.

The chain joins TRBV7-2 to TRBJ1-2; D gene ambiguous. The CDR3 length is 14 residues. V lost 5 bases, J lost 5 bases, and 15 bases lay in between. Germline assignment: CDR1 SGHTA and CDR2 FQGNSA. As DNA, the CDR3 is TGTGCCAGCAGCCCGGAGCGGCTAGGGTATGGCTACACCTTC. It is translated as CASSPERLGYGYTF.

CDR3 sequence: CASSLVMGEQYF. In DNA form, the CDR3 reads TGCGCCAGCTCTCTAGTAATGGGCGAGCAGTACTTC. V gene TRBV5-1 combines with J gene TRBJ2-7; D gene ambiguous. V gave up 7 bases and J gave up 6 bases, with 14 bases separating them. The V gene's germline CDR1 is SGHRS and CDR2 YFSETQ. This CDR3 has 12 amino acids.

The chain has TRBV14 and TRBJ2-4, with TRBD2 as a possible D gene (5 bases). CDR1 and CDR2 from the germline V gene are SGHDN and FVKESK. This CDR3 region has 14 residues. V was shortened by 3 bases and J by 8 bases, with 14 bases between the two germline ends. The CDR3 spells CASSQAGSEYIQYF. The CDR3 coding sequence is TGTGCCAGCAGCCAGGCGGGTTCAGAGTACATTCAGTACTTC.

The V and J genes are TRBV7-6 and TRBJ2-5; D gene ambiguous. V was clipped by 5 bases and J by 5 bases, with 6 bases between them. CDR3 size: 11 residues. The germline gives CDR1 SGHVS, CDR2 FNYEAQ. The CDR3 DNA follows: TGTGCCAGCAGCGCGCGGGAGACCCAGTACTTC. Its protein product is CASSARETQYF.

This chain's CDR3 is CASSYGGRNTGELFF. CDR3 coding DNA: TGTGCCAGCAGTTACGGCGGGAGGAACACCGGGGAGCTGTTTTTT. V and J are TRBV6-6 and TRBJ2-2, with TRBD2 matching over 7 bases. This CDR3 spans 15 amino acids. The V gene's germline CDR1 is MNHNY and CDR2 SVGAGI (reference sequence). The trim removed 2 bases at V and 1 base at J, leaving 1 base unmatched.

This clone is a singleton in its sample. This chain connects TRBV15 to TRBJ1-6; the D gene is possibly TRBD1 (6 bases). V lost 0 bases and J 9 bases, leaving 15 bases between the germline ends. The CDR3 contains 16 residues. CDR1 and CDR2 (germline): LNHNV, YYDKDF (reference sequence). CDR3 sequence (DNA): TGTGCCACCAGCAGAGATCGGGGGGGCCGGGGTTCACCCCTCCACTTT. Encoded protein: CATSRDRGGRGSPLHF.